This TCR beta chain stems from a study of T-cell reconstitution after alpha-beta-depleted transplantation in children. The trim removed 3 bases at V and 1 base at J, leaving 15 bases unmatched. In germline, CDR1 is SGHRS, CDR2 YFSETQ. The CDR3 contains 18 residues. The table lists this clonotype with a few counts. Its antigen is currently unknown. Unique molecular identifiers were incorporated into the prepared TCRbeta library. TCRdb re-called the PCR reads with MiXCR, one entry per CDR3 protein. The profile covers around 250,000 distinct CDR3 sequences, with 25% appearing a single time and about 2.6% taken by the ten largest. Study results and limitations: At around two months after transplant, the alpha-beta T cells were reportedly derived from several hundred expanded clones that came from non-depleted graft cells. Day-60 TCRbeta diversity that was high in some patients was derived from surviving recipient T cells and thymic progenitors. Most T-cell counts and diversity one year after the transplant came from T cells that were newly produced.

The material was PBMCs, obtained before TCRalphabeta/CD19-depleted stem cell transplant. This clonotype originated in a girl aged 2 to 9 with Fanconi anemia, due to receive a stem cell transplant. The rearrangement uses TRBV5-1 and TRBJ2-5; 7 bases line up with TRBD1. In nucleotides, the CDR3 is TGCGCCAGCAGCTCAGAGGACAGGCATACCTTAATCCAAGAGACCCAGTACTTC. Translated, it gives CASSSEDRHTLIQETQYF. Full variable domain (remainder filled in from reference TRBV5-1 and TRBJ2-5): KAGVTQTPRYLIKTRGQQVTLSCSPISGHRSVSWYQQTPGQGLQFLFEYFSETQRNKGNFPGRFSGRQFSNSRSEMNVSTLELGDSALYLCASSSEDRHTLIQETQYFGPGTRLLVL.